The clone carrying this TCR beta chain was seen a few times. CDR3 size: 13 residues. The germline V and J ends were trimmed by 11 bases and 0 bases, with 14 bases remaining between them. Per the germline V gene, CDR1 is MDHEN and CDR2 is SYDVKM. What the library attached to individual cDNA molecules were unique molecular identifiers. MiXCR, run by TCRdb on the RACE reads, gives a single entry per CDR3 protein. The sample lists more than 150,000 distinct CDR3 sequences, around 30% occurring once. Time point noted: pre-sensitization, week 0. Noted treatment: therapeutic diphenylcyclopropenone sensitization with weekly scalp DPC. Prior to application of each patch test, blood was drawn. The data stem from a study of human T cells and chemical hapten exposure. Study-wide background: Enrolled patients were predominantly female and had alopecia areata, totalis or universalis.

This sequence originates from a young woman with alopecia areata. Some clones in this sample may be carry-over from other donors' samples. The gene calls are TRBV28 and TRBJ2-7; D is undetermined. The specimen was whole blood, collected in connection with sensitization to the hapten diphenylcyclopropenone (DPC). The CDR3 nucleotides read TGTGCCCGTAGAGGCAAAATCTCCTACGAGCAGTACTTC. Its protein is CARRGKISYEQYF.